A single TCR beta chain is shown here with its context. Its specificity is not known. Generated by immunoSEQ multiplex PCR, the TCRdb table keeps only in-frame clones and is missing some. The data show tens of thousands of clones, with roughly nine tenths seen just once and 7% held by the top ten. The data originate from a study of T cell responses to AZD1222 COVID-19 vaccine. Study-wide background: Second doses at about 4 or about 12 weeks were pooled.

Overall study results and limits: Close to half of spike-specific TCRs reportedly recognize unmutated variant regions. Donor demographics were predominantly white British with a female majority; clonal diversity may be underestimated.

The TCR sequence derives from an adult in good health. The sample here was peripheral blood, taken on day 0 of AZD1222 vaccination.

The CDR3 nucleotides are TGTGCCATCAGTGAGGGACAACCGGAAGAAGCTTTCTTT. Translated: CAISEGQPEEAFF. The chain uses TRBV10-3 and TRBJ1-1; weak D call: TRBD1 (5 bases). V lost 2 bases and J 8 bases, leaving 12 bases between the germline ends. The CDR3 is 13 residues long. The V gene's germline CDR1 is ENHRY and CDR2 SYGVKD.